The T cell receptor beta chain under discussion was sequenced for a study of T cell responses to AZD1222 COVID-19 vaccine. Study outcomes and limitations: There were repertoire samples only from the period after the peak T cell response. The number of AZD1222 recipients seropositive at baseline was only six.

Germline CDR1 is LGHNA and CDR2 is YNFKEQ. The germline V and J ends were trimmed by 3 bases and 3 bases, with 12 bases remaining between them. There are 15 residues in the CDR3. In regard to this clone: Its target is not known.

TCRdb's copy holds only in-frame clones and misses some; the assay was immunoSEQ multiplex PCR. The table shows around 150,000 clones, with approximately 94% occurring only once. This sequence originates from an adult who received the AZD1222 COVID-19 vaccine. The chain links TRBV4-2 to TRBJ1-5; D remains ambiguous. This specimen was peripheral blood, taken 28 days after the second AZD1222 dose. The CDR3 here is CASSQAMADNQPQHF. In nucleotides, the CDR3 is TGTGCCAGCAGCCAGGCAATGGCGGACAATCAGCCCCAGCATTTT.